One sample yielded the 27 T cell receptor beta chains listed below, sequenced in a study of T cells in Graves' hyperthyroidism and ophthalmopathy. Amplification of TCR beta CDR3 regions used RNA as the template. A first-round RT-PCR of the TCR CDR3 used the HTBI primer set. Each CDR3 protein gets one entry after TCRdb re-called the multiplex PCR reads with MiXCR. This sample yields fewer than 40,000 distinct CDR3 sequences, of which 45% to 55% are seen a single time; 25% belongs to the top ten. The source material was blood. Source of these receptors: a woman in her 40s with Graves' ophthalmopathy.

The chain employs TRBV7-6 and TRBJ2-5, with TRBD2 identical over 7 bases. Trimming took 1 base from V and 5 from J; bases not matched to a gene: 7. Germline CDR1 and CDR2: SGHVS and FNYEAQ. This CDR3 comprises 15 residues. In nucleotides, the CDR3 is TGTGCCAGCAGCTTAGTAGGGACTAATGGGGAGACCCAGTACTTC. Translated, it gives CASSLVGTNGETQYF.

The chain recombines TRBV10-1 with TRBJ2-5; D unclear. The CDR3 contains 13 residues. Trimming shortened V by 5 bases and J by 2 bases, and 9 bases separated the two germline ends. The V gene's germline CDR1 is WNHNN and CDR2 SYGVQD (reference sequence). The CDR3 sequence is CASSPTEQETQYF. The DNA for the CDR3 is TGCGCCAGCAGTCCTACGGAGCAAGAGACCCAGTACTTC.

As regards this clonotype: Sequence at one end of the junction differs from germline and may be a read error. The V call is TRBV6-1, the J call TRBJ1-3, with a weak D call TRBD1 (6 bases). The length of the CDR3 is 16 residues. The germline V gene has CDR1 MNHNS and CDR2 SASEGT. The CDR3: CASSADRPSSGNIIYF. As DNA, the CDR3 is TGTGCCAGCAGTGCAGACAGGCCAAGCTCAGGAAACATCATATATTTT.

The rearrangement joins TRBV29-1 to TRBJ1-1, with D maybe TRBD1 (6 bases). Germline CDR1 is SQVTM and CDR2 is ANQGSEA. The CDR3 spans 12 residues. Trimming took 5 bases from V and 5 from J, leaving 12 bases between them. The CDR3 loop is CSVRTGRTEAFF. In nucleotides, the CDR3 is TGCAGCGTTCGAACAGGGAGGACTGAAGCTTTCTTT.

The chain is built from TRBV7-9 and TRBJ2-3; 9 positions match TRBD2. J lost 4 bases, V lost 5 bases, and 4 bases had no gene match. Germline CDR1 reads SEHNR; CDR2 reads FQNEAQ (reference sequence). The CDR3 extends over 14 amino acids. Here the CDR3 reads CASSIRLAADTQYF. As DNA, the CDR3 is TGTGCCAGCAGCATCAGACTAGCGGCAGATACGCAGTATTTT.

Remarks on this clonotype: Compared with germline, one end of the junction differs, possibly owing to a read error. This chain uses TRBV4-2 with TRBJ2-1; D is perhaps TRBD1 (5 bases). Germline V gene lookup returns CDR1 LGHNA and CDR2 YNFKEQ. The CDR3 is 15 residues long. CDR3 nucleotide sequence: TGTGCCAGCAGCCAAGATTCAGGGCCGCGGAATGAGCGGTTCTTC. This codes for CASSQDSGPRNERFF.

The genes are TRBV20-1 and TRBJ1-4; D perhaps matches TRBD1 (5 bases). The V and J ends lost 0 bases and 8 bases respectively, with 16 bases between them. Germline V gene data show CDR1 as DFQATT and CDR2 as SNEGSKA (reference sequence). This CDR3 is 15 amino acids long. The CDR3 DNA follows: TGCAGTGCTAGAGATTCCGGGACGATGAGCGAAAAACTGTTTTTT. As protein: CSARDSGTMSEKLFF.

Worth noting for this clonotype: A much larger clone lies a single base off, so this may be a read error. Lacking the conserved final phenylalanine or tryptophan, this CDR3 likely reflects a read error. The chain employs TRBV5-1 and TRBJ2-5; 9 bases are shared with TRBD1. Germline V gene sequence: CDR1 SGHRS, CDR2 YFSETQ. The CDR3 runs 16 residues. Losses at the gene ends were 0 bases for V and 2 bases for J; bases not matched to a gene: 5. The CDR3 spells CASSLEGTGYQETQYC. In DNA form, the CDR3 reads TGCGCCAGCAGCTTGGAAGGGACAGGGTATCAAGAGACCCAGTACTGC.

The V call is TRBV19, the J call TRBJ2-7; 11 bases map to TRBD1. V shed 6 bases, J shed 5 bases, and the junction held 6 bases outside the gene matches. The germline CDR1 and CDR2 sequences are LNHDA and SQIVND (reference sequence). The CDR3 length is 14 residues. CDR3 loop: CASRGTGGSHEQYF. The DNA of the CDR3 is TGTGCCAGTAGGGGGACAGGGGGAAGCCACGAGCAGTACTTC.

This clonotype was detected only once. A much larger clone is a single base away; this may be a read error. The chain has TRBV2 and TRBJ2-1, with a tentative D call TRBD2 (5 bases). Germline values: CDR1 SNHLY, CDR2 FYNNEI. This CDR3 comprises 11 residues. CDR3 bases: TGTGCCGGCAGTAGCGCCAATGAGCAGTTCTTC. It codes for CAGSSANEQFF.

The CDR3 loop is CAILTTAPYEQYF. DNA of the CDR3: TGTGCCATCCTAACGACAGCTCCCTACGAGCAGTACTTC. This chain uses TRBV10-3 with TRBJ2-7, with TRBD1 as a possible D gene (5 bases). This CDR3 is 13 amino acids long. Trimming left V 8 bases short and J 2 bases short, with 13 bases between. Germline CDR1 and CDR2: ENHRY and SYGVKD.

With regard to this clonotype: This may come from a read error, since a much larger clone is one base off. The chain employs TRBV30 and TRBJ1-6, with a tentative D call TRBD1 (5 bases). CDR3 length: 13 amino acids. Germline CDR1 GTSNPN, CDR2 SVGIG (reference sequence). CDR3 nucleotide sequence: TGTGCCTGGAGTGTGTCGGGGGGTTCACCCCTCCGCTTT. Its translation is CAWSVSGGSPLRF.

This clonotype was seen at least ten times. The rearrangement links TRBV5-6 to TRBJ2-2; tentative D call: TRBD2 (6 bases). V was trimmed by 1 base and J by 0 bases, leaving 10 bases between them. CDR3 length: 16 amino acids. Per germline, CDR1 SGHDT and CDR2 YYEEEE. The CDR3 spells CASSLFPGANTGELFF. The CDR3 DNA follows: TGTGCCAGCAGCTTGTTCCCGGGAGCGAACACCGGGGAGCTGTTTTTT.

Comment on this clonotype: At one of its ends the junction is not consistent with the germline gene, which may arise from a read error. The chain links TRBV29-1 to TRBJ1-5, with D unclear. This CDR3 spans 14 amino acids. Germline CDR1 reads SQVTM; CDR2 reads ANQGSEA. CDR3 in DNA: TGCAGCGTTGGCGGGAGCTCCTACAATGAGCCCCAGCATTTT. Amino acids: CSVGGSSYNEPQHF.

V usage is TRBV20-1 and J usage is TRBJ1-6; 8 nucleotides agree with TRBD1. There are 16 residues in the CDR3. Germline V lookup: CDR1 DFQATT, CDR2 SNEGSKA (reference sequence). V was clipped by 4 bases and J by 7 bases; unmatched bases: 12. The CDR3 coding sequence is TGCAGTGCTAAACGGCGGATGACAGGGGCGAATTCACCCCTCCACTTT. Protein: CSAKRRMTGANSPLHF.

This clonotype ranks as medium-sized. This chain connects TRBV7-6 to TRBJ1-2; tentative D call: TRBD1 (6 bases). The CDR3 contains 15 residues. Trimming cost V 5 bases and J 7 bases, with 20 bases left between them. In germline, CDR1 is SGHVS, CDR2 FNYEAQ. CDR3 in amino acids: CASSPGLQGNSGYTF. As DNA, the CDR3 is TGTGCCAGCAGCCCTGGATTACAGGGAAATAGTGGCTACACCTTC.

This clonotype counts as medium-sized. CDR3 region: CASSHTSGSFTDTQYF. CDR3 sequence (DNA): TGTGCCAGCAGCCATACTAGCGGGAGTTTCACAGATACGCAGTATTTT. This chain joins TRBV9 and TRBJ2-3; 11 nucleotides align to TRBD2. The CDR3 sequence is 16 residues long. J was trimmed by 2 bases and V by 4 bases; bases with no gene match: 6. CDR1 is SGDLS, CDR2 YYNGEE, per germline.

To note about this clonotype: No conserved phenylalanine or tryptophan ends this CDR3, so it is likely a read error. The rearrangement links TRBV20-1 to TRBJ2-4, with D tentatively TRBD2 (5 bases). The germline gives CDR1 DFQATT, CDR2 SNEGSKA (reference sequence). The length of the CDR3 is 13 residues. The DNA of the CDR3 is TGCAGTGCGTGCGGCCTAGCCAAAAACAGTCAGTACGTC. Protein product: CSACGLAKNSQYV.

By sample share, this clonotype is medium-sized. The CDR3: CASSLTGGLGYTF. The CDR3 DNA reads TGTGCCAGCAGCTTAACAGGGGGCCTTGGCTACACCTTC. This chain links TRBV7-3 with TRBJ1-2; 7 nucleotides line up with TRBD1. CDR3 size: 13 residues. Germline CDR1 SGHTA, CDR2 FQGTGA. V was pared by 0 bases and J by 7 bases, with 2 bases of the junction left unmatched.

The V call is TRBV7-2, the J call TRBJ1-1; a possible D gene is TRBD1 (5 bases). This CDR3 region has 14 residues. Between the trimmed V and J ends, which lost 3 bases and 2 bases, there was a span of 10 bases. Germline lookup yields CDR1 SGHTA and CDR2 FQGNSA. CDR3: CASSFQGGNTEAFF. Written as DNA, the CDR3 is TGTGCCAGCAGCTTTCAGGGTGGAAACACTGAAGCTTTCTTT.

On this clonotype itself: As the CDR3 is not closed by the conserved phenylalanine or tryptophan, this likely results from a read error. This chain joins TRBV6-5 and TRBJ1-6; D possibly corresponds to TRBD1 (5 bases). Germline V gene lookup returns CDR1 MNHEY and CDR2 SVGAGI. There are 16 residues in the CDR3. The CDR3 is CAISYSSHRMSSPLHL. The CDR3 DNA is TGTGCCATCAGTTACTCAAGCCACAGGATGAGTTCACCCCTCCACCTT.

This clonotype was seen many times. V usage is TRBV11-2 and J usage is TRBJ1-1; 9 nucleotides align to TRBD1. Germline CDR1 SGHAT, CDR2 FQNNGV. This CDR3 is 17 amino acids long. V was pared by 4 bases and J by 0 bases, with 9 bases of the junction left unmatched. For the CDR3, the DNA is TGTGCCAGCAGCTCCCCGGGACAGGGCATAGTGAACACTGAAGCTTTCTTT. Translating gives CASSSPGQGIVNTEAFF.

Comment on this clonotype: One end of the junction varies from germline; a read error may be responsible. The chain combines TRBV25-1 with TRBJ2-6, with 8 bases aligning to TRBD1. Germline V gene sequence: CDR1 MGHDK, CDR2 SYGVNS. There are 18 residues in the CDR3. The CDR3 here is CACSASGQGATGANVLTF. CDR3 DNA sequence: TGTGCCTGCAGTGCTTCGGGGCAGGGGGCGACGGGGGCCAACGTCCTGACTTTC.

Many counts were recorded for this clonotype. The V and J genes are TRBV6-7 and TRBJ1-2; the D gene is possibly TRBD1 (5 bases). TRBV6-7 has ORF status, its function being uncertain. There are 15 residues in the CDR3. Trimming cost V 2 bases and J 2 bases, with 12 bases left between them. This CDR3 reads CASSYGGRLNYGYTF. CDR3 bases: TGTGCCAGCAGTTACGGGGGAAGGCTGAACTATGGCTACACCTTC.

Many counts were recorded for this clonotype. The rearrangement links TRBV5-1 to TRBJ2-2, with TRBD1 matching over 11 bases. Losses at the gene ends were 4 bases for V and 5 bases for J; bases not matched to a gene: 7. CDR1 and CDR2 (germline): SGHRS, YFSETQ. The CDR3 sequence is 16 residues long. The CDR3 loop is CASSPGQGAFTGELFF. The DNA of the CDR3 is TGCGCCAGCAGCCCTGGACAGGGGGCGTTTACCGGGGAGCTGTTTTTT.

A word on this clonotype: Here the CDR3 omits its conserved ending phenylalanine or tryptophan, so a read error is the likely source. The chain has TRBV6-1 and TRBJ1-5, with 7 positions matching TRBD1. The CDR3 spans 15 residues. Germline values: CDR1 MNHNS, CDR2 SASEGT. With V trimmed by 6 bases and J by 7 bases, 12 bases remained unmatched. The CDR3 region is CASSADRRYKQPQHC. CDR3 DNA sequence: TGTGCCAGCAGCGCGGACAGGCGGTACAAGCAGCCCCAGCATTGT.

Here the CDR3 reads CASSFGQGDEKLFF. The CDR3 nucleotides are TGCGCCAGCAGCTTTGGACAGGGTGATGAAAAACTGTTTTTT. The chain links TRBV5-1 to TRBJ1-4; 8 positions agree with TRBD1. Germline CDR1 and CDR2: SGHRS and YFSETQ. V gave up 2 bases and J gave up 6 bases; unmatched junction bases: 3. The CDR3 has 14 amino acids.